This T cell receptor (beta chain) was recorded in a study of HIV-infected patients and healthy controls. Concerning this clonotype: The antigen is unknown.

No cell fractionation was done, so the repertoire covers all unsorted peripheral blood T cells. Whole-study findings and limits: During therapy, HIV-associated CDR3s fell significantly in frequency, while CMV-associated CDR3s did not change significantly.

CDR1 and CDR2 from the germline V gene are MNHNY and SVGAGI (reference sequence). The CDR3 is 19 residues long. V was pared by 0 bases and J by 4 bases, with 13 bases of the junction left unmatched. Reverse transcription used approximately 500 ng RNA and constant-region primers for alpha and beta. Each of the alpha and beta chains got its own library through chain-specific third strand synthesis with indices. MiXCR, run by TCRdb on the 5' RACE reads, gives a single entry per CDR3 protein. In the table there are some 13,000 distinct CDR3 sequences, under 13% of which are singletons. This TCR came from an adult in good health. J is TRBJ2-2 and V is TRBV6-6; 8 bases are shared with TRBD1. What was sequenced was blood. The CDR3 spells CASSYSPFSGGGGTGELFF. For the CDR3, the DNA is TGTGCCAGCAGTTACTCACCCTTCTCAGGGGGCGGCGGCACCGGGGAGCTGTTTTTT.